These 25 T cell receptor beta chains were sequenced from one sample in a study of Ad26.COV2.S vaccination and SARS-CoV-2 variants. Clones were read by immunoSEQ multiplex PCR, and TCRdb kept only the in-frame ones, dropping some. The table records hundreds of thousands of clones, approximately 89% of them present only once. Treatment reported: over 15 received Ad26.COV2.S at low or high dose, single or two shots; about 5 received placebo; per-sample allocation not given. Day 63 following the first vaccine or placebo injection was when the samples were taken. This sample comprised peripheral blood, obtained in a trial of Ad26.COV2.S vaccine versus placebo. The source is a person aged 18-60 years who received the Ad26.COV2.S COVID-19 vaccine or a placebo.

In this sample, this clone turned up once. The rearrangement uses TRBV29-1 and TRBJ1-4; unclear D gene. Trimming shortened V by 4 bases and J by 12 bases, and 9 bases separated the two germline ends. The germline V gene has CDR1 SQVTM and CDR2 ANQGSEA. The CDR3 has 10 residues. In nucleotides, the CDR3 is TGCAGCGTTGGGAATGGGGAACTGTTTTTT. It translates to CSVGNGELFF.

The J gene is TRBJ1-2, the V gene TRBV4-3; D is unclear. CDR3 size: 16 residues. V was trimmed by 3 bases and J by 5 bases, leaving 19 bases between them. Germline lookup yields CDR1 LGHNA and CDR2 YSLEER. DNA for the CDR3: TGCGCCAGCAGCCACTCTCGGAGCGGTTTTCAATATGGCTACACCTTC. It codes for CASSHSRSGFQYGYTF.

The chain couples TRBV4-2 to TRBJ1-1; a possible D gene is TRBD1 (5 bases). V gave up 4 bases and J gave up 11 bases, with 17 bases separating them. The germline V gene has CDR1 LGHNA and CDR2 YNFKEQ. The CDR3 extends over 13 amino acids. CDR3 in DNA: TGTGCCAGCAGCCCAACCAGGGCGAGGGATGCTTTCTTT. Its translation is CASSPTRARDAFF.

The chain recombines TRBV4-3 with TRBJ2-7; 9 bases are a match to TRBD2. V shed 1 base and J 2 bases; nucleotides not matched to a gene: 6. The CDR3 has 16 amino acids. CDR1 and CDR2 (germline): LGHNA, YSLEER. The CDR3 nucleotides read TGCGCCAGCAGCCAAGTTACGGCGGGGGGGGCCTACGAGCAGTACTTC. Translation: CASSQVTAGGAYEQYF.

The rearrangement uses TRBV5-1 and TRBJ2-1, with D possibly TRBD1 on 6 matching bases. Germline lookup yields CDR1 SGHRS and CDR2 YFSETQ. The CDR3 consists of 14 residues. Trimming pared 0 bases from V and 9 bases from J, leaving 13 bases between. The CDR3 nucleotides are TGCGCCAGCAGCTTGGGCAGGGGATTTGGTGAGCAGTTCTTC. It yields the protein CASSLGRGFGEQFF.

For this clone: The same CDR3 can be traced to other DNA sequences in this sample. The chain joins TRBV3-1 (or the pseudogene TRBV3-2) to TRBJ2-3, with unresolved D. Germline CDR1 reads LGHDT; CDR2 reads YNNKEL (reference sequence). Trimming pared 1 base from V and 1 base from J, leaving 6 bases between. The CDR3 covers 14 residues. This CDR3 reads CASSQAGGTDTQYF. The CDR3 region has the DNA TGTGCCAGCAGCCAAGCAGGAGGCACAGATACGCAGTATTTT.

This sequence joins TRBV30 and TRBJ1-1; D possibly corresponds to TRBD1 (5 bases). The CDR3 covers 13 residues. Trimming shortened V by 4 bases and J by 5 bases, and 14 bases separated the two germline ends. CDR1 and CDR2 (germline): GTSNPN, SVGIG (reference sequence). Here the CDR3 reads CAWKPGRRTEAFF. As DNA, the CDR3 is TGTGCCTGGAAGCCAGGGAGGAGAACTGAAGCTTTCTTT.

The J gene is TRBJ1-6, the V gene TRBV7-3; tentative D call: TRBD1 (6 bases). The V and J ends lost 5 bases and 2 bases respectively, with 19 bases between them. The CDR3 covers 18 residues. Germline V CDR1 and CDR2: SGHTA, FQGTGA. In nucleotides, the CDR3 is TGTGCCAGCAGCGGGCGACAGGCGACGCTCCCCTATAATTCACCCCTCCACTTT. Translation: CASSGRQATLPYNSPLHF.

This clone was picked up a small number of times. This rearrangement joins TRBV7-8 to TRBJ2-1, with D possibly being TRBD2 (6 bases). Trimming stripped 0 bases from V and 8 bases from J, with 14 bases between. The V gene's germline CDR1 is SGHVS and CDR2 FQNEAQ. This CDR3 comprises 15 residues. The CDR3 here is CASSLATLASDEQFF. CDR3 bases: TGTGCCAGCAGCTTAGCAACCCTAGCGTCAGATGAGCAGTTCTTC. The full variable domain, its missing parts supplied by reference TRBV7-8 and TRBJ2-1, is GAGVSQSPRYKVAKRGQDVALRCDPISGHVSLFWYQQALGQGPEFLTYFQNEAQLDKSGLPSDRFFAERPEGSVSTLKIQRTQQEDSAVYLCASSLATLASDEQFFGPGTRLTVL.

CDR3 in amino acids: CASSLWTDSTDTQYF. The CDR3 region has the DNA TGCGCCAGCAGCTTATGGACGGATAGCACAGATACGCAGTATTTT. This chain joins TRBV5-1 and TRBJ2-3; no reliable D call. This CDR3 region has 15 residues. Trimming took off 2 bases at V and 0 bases at J, with 10 bases between the two ends. CDR1 is SGHRS, CDR2 YFSETQ, per germline.

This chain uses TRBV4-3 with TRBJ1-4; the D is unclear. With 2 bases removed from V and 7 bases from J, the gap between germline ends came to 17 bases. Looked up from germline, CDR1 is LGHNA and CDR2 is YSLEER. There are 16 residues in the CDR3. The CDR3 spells CASSQTVQRMFEKLFF. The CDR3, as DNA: TGCGCCAGCAGCCAAACGGTACAGAGAATGTTTGAAAAACTGTTTTTT.

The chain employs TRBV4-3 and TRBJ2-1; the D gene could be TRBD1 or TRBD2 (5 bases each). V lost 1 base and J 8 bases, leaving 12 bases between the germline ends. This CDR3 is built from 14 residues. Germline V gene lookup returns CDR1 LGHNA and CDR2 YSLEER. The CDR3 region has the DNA TGCGCCAGCAGCCAAGTAGATGGGACCGATGAGCAGTTCTTC. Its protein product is CASSQVDGTDEQFF.

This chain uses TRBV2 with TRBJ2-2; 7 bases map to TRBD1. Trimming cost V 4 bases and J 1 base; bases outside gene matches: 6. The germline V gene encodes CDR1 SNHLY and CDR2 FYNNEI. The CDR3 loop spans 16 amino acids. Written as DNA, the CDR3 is TGTGCCAGCAGTGTTGAAGGGGGCTGGAACACCGGGGAGCTGTTTTTT. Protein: CASSVEGGWNTGELFF.

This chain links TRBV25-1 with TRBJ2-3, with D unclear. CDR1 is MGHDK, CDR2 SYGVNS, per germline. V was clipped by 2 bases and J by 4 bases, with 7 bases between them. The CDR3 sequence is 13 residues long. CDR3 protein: CASSEAGADTQYF. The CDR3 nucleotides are TGTGCCAGCAGTGAAGCAGGCGCAGATACGCAGTATTTT.

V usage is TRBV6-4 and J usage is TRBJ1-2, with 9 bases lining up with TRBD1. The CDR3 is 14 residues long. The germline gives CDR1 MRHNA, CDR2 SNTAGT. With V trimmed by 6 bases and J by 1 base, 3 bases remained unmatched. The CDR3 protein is CASSATGGNYGYTF. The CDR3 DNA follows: TGTGCCAGCAGCGCGACAGGGGGTAACTATGGCTACACCTTC.

CDR3 region: CASSLDARGWVSTYGYTF. The CDR3 coding sequence is TGTGCCAGCAGCTTAGATGCCCGGGGTTGGGTGAGCACCTATGGCTACACCTTC. The rearrangement links TRBV7-9 to TRBJ1-2; D is ambiguous. Germline CDR1 SEHNR, CDR2 FQNEAQ (reference sequence). The CDR3 has 18 residues. V lost 1 base, J lost 4 bases, and 22 bases lay in between.

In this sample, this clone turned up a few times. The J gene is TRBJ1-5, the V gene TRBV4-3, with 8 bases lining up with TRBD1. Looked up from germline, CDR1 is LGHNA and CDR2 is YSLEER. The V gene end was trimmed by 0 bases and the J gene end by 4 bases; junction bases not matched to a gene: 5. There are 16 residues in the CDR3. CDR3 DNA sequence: TGCGCCAGCAGCCAAGAGGCGGGACAGGCTAATCAGCCCCAGCATTTT. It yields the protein CASSQEAGQANQPQHF.

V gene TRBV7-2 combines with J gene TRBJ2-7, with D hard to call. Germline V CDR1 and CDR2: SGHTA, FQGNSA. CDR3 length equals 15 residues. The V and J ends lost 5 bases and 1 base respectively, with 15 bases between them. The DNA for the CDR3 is TGTGCCAGCAGCCCGACTCGGACGGAATCCTACGAGCAGTACTTC. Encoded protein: CASSPTRTESYEQYF.

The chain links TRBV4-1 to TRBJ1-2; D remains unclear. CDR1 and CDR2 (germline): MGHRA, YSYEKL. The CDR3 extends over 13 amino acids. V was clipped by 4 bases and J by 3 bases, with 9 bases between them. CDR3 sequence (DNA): TGCGCCAGCAGCCGGCGAGACGACTATGGCTACACCTTC. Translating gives CASSRRDDYGYTF.

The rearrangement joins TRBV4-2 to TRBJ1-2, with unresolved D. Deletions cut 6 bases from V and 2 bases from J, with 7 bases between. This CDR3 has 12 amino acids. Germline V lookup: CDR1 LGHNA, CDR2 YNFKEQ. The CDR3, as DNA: TGTGCCAGCAGTCCGGGAAACTATGGCTACACCTTC. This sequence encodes CASSPGNYGYTF.

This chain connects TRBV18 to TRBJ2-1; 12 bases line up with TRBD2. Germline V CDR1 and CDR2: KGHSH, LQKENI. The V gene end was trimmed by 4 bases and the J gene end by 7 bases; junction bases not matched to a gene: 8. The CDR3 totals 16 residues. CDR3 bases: TGTGCCAGCTCACTGGGACTAGCGGGTTGGGGGAATGAGCAGTTCTTC. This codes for CASSLGLAGWGNEQFF.

CDR3 loop: CASSEMGGDQPQHF. Here the CDR3 DNA reads TGTGCCAGCAGTGAAATGGGGGGGGATCAGCCCCAGCATTTT. The chain is built from TRBV2 and TRBJ1-5, with D possibly being TRBD1 (5 bases). Trimming cost V 2 bases and J 5 bases, with 10 bases left between them. Germline CDR1 reads SNHLY; CDR2 reads FYNNEI. The length of the CDR3 is 14 residues.

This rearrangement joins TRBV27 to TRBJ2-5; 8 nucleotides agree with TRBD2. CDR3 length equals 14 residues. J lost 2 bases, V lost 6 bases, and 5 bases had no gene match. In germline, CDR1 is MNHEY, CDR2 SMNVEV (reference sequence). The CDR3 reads CASRQSGRQETQYF. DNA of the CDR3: TGTGCCAGCAGACAAAGCGGGAGACAAGAGACCCAGTACTTC.

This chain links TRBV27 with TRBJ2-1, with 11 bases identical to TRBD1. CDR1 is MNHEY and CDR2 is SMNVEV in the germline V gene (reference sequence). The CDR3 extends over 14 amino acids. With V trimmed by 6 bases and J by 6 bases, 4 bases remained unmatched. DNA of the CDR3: TGTGCCAGCAGGCGGGACAGGGGGGTCAATGAGCAGTTCTTC. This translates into CASRRDRGVNEQFF.

The CDR3 DNA sequence: TGTGCCGGTGGACAGGGAGGGCTGTTTTTT. It translates to CAGGQGGLFF. The V call is TRBV27, the J call TRBJ1-4; 8 nucleotides line up with TRBD1. Germline values: CDR1 MNHEY, CDR2 SMNVEV (reference sequence). CDR3 size: 10 residues. Trimming removed 11 bases from V and 14 bases from J; junction bases left unmatched: 7.